This TCR beta chain stems from a study of neoadjuvant anti-PD-1 for oral cavity cancer. Study information: Nivolumab at 3 mg/kg was mostly given biweekly, three to four doses, pre-surgery. Patients without progression got a fourth dose around day 43. Study conclusions and caveats: Treg/Th17 ratio rose with pretreatment blood and fell with post-treatment tumor TCRbeta clonality.

About this clone: Its antigen remains unidentified.

Stated time point: after neoadjuvant nivolumab, at surgical resection. TCRdb keeps only in-frame clones here, not all; method: immunoSEQ multiplex PCR. The sample yields around 67,000 clones, roughly nine tenths seen once. Source: PBMCs, taken after nivolumab (anti-PD-1) treatment. This TCR was sampled from a person aged 40-85 years with oral cavity squamous cell carcinoma.

The CDR3 loop is CASSIQTGTGELFF. The DNA for the CDR3 is TGTGCCAGCAGCATACAGACAGGGACCGGGGAGCTGTTTTTT. The rearrangement uses TRBV9 and TRBJ2-2, with 7 bases that match TRBD1. The germline CDR1 and CDR2 sequences are SGDLS and YYNGEE. With V trimmed by 4 bases and J by 5 bases, 5 bases remained unmatched. The CDR3 length is 14 residues.